These 10 T cell receptor beta chains share one sample of origin, sequenced in a study of regulatory T cells in long-lasting Graves disease. Time point specified: newly diagnosed GD, antithyroid drugs for less than 3 months. The authors made the TCR library using RNA they extracted from PBMCs. Investigators prepared the TCR beta libraries by applying iRepertoire HTBI primers and Arm-PCR of CDR3 regions. One entry per CDR3 protein results from TCRdb running MiXCR on the multiplex PCR reads. The data hold some 340,000 distinct CDR3 sequences, with about 11% observed a single time. This sample was also put to use in a study of T cells in Graves' hyperthyroidism and ophthalmopathy.

The sequences come from peripheral blood mononuclear cells (PBMCs), collected at new diagnosis, from a patient treated with antithyroid drugs. These receptor sequences come from a woman under 30 with Graves disease.

The DNA for the CDR3 is TGCGCCAGCAGCCAAGACTGGGCGGAAGGTTGGGACTGGGCCAAAAACATTCAGTACTTC. This sequence encodes CASSQDWAEGWDWAKNIQYF. The chain uses TRBV4-1 and TRBJ2-4; D may be TRBD2 (6 bases). This CDR3 comprises 20 residues. V lost 0 bases and J lost 1, with 22 bases in between. Germline CDR1 is MGHRA and CDR2 is YSYEKL.

This clonotype was seen only a few times. The rearrangement links TRBV24-1 to TRBJ2-4; D is ambiguous. V was shortened by 3 bases and J by 8 bases, with 19 bases between the two germline ends. Germline V gene lookup returns CDR1 KGHDR and CDR2 SFDVKD. The CDR3 is 16 residues long. The CDR3 DNA follows: TGTGCCACCAGTGATGGTGAGGCAGGTGGTTTGGACATTCAGTACTTC. Translated, it gives CATSDGEAGGLDIQYF.

The chain recombines TRBV28 with TRBJ1-2; D uncertain. This CDR3 comprises 13 residues. The V gene lost 6 bases and the J gene lost 5 bases, with 13 bases spanning the gap. Germline loops: CDR1 MDHEN, CDR2 SYDVKM. For the CDR3, the DNA is TGTGCCAGCAGCGCCAACTGGGGTTATGGCTACACCTTC. Amino acids: CASSANWGYGYTF.

This clonotype was counted only a few times. The V call is TRBV7-9, the J call TRBJ1-2; 7 positions match TRBD1. The CDR3 is made up of 17 amino acids. Losses at the gene ends were 6 bases for V and 0 bases for J; bases not matched to a gene: 13. Germline assignment: CDR1 SEHNR and CDR2 FQNEAQ (reference sequence). The CDR3 nucleotides read TGTGCCAGCAGTCCCATAGGGGGCAGGGGGACTAACTATGGCTACACCTTC. Amino acids: CASSPIGGRGTNYGYTF.

This clonotype has at least ten counts. This chain connects TRBV28 to TRBJ2-7; D tentatively fits TRBD1 or TRBD2 (5 bases each). Trimming took off 8 bases at V and 1 base at J, with 15 bases between the two ends. The V gene's germline CDR1 is MDHEN and CDR2 SYDVKM. The CDR3 is made up of 14 amino acids. CDR3 protein: CASLPRDGSYEQYF. The CDR3, as DNA: TGTGCCAGCCTACCTCGGGACGGTTCCTACGAGCAGTACTTC.

This clonotype was counted many times. The chain employs TRBV5-6 and TRBJ1-4; 7 bases fit TRBD1. The junction had 4 bases not matched to a gene; V was cut back by 1 base and J by 7 bases. The length of the CDR3 is 14 residues. Germline CDR1 and CDR2: SGHDT and YYEEEE. CDR3 DNA: TGTGCCAGCAGCTTGTGGACAGGAAGTGAAAAACTGTTTTTT. This encodes CASSLWTGSEKLFF.

This clonotype was seen many times. The chain recombines TRBV20-1 with TRBJ1-6; no definite D call. Between the trimmed V and J ends, which lost 1 base and 7 bases, there was a span of 8 bases. The CDR3 has 13 amino acids. Germline CDR1 DFQATT, CDR2 SNEGSKA (reference sequence). In DNA, the CDR3 is TGCAGTGCTAGAGGCCCTGTCAATTCACCCCTCCACTTT. This translates into CSARGPVNSPLHF.

The sample holds many counts of this clonotype. The chain couples TRBV18 to TRBJ2-2; the D is unclear. The length of the CDR3 is 16 residues. Germline V gene lookup returns CDR1 KGHSH and CDR2 LQKENI. The V end was cut by 0 bases, the J end by 4 bases, with 12 bases between. DNA for the CDR3: TGTGCCAGCTCACCACCACGATACGTAGCCACCGGGGAGCTGTTTTTT. The encoded protein is CASSPPRYVATGELFF. The full variable domain, with the rest looked up from reference TRBV18 and TRBJ2-2, is NAGVMQNPRHLVRRRGQEARLRCSPMKGHSHVYWYRQLPEEGLKFMVYLQKENIIDESGMPKERFSAEFPKEGPSILRIQQVVRGDSAAYFCASSPPRYVATGELFFGEGSRLTVL.

This chain connects TRBV5-1 to TRBJ2-1; TRBD2 might be the D (5 bases). CDR3 length: 12 residues. The V end was cut by 4 bases, the J end by 14 bases, with 16 bases between. Per germline, CDR1 SGHRS and CDR2 YFSETQ. The CDR3, as DNA: TGCGCCAGCAGCACCGGAGGCGTAGTTGAGTTCTTC. Translated, it gives CASSTGGVVEFF.

This clonotype was detected many times. The rearrangement links TRBV20-1 to TRBJ2-1, with a weak D call TRBD1 (5 bases). This CDR3 spans 13 amino acids. V lost 3 bases and J lost 9, with 15 bases in between. The germline gives CDR1 DFQATT, CDR2 SNEGSKA (reference sequence). CDR3 coding DNA: TGCAGTGCTAGTCGCAGGGCTTGGGGTGAGCAGTTCTTC. Protein product: CSASRRAWGEQFF.